The clone carrying this T cell receptor (beta chain) was detected only a few times. As handled by the study authors: Estimates of nucleated cell counts were drawn from the amplification of reference gene primers. TCRdb keeps only in-frame clones here, not all; method: immunoSEQ multiplex PCR. Clonal size and the V and J genes are those of that table, whereas D and trimming came from the DNA. Of approximately 75,000 clones in the sample, approximately 79% were seen once. This sample stems from a study of blood T cell repertoires in COVID-19. Study details: Samples came from the United States, Italy and Spain, spanning acute and convalescent COVID-19. From T cells, B-cell-depleted T cells, or PBMCs came the material, which was cDNA or gDNA.

The CDR3 contains 13 residues. Germline V gene data show CDR1 as LGHDT and CDR2 as YNNKEL (reference sequence). V was shortened by 0 bases and J by 10 bases, with 9 bases between the two germline ends. The chain couples TRBV3-1 (or the pseudogene TRBV3-2) to TRBJ1-4, with D hard to call. The sequence came from a human donor with acute or convalescent COVID-19. The donor label of this sample is uncertain. Sequencing used peripheral blood. CDR3 sequence reads: CASSQDRSGKLFF. The CDR3 DNA is TGTGCCAGCAGCCAAGATCGTTCGGGAAAACTGTTTTTT.